These 5 T cell receptor beta chains were sequenced from one sample in a study of blood T cell repertoires in COVID-19. Sequenced by immunoSEQ multiplex PCR; TCRdb stores in-frame clones only, minus some. The sample has just over 250,000 clones, 80% to 90% seen once. Sequencing was done on a sample of PBMCs or T cells enriched from blood (not recorded which). The receptors come from a man aged 30-40 years with acute COVID-19.

This chain links TRBV19 with TRBJ1-5; no reliable D call. The germline gives CDR1 LNHDA, CDR2 SQIVND (reference sequence). The V end lost 3 bases, the J end lost 3 bases, and 12 bases lay between the germline ends. CDR3 length equals 15 residues. CDR3 DNA: TGTGCCAGTAGTATCGAGGGCAACCTCAATCAGCCCCAGCATTTT. Translated: CASSIEGNLNQPQHF.

V is TRBV30 and J is TRBJ1-1, with D possibly matching TRBD1 (5 bases). Germline loops: CDR1 GTSNPN, CDR2 SVGIG (reference sequence). Trimming removed 4 bases at V and 5 bases at J, with 17 bases between. This CDR3 is built from 14 residues. The CDR3 protein is CAWMSGDWGTEAFF. Written as DNA, the CDR3 is TGTGCCTGGATGTCGGGGGACTGGGGAACTGAAGCTTTCTTT.

This clone has only a few counts. The CDR3 spells CASSQLEGGSRETQYF. CDR3 DNA: TGTGCCAGCAGCCAGTTAGAGGGAGGTAGTAGAGAGACCCAGTACTTC. This chain uses TRBV3-1 (or the pseudogene TRBV3-2) with TRBJ2-5, with TRBD2 as a possible D gene (6 bases). CDR1 and CDR2 from the germline V gene are LGHDT and YNNKEL (reference sequence). V lost 3 bases to trimming and J lost 4 bases, with 18 bases between them. CDR3 size: 16 residues.

The chain combines TRBV7-8 with TRBJ2-3; no firm D call. The CDR3 is 14 residues long. Trimming shortened V by 2 bases and J by 1 base, and 7 bases separated the two germline ends. Germline-derived CDR1 and CDR2 are SGHVS and FQNEAQ. The CDR3, as DNA: TGTGCCAGCAGCTTAAATCCAGGCACAGATACGCAGTATTTT. Translated, it gives CASSLNPGTDTQYF.

CDR3 in amino acids: CASSQVSRGGSSGNTIYF. CDR3 nucleotide sequence: TGTGCCAGCAGCCAAGTGAGTCGGGGCGGGAGCTCTGGAAACACCATATATTTT. The V gene is TRBV3-1 (or the pseudogene TRBV3-2), the J gene TRBJ1-3, with D possibly matching TRBD1 (5 bases). The CDR3 is 18 amino acids. The V end lost 1 base, the J end lost 0 bases, and 16 bases lay between the germline ends. Germline lookup yields CDR1 LGHDT and CDR2 YNNKEL (reference sequence).